These T cell receptor beta chains were read from a single sample in a study of regulatory T cells in long-lasting Graves disease. TCRdb used MiXCR to reprocess the multiplex PCR reads, holding one entry per CDR3 protein. Of 440,000 or so distinct CDR3 sequences listed, roughly 15% are singletons. The sample was also reused in another study, on T cells in Graves' hyperthyroidism and ophthalmopathy.

Here the sequenced sample was peripheral blood mononuclear cells (PBMCs), taken at new diagnosis, from a patient treated with antithyroid drugs. The receptors were sampled from a woman under 40 with Graves disease. Both conserved end residues are part of each CDR3. A D gene is named only where the DNA matches it firmly. Rows may omit the clone size; those that give it use once, few, many or a size class.

abundance	d_gene	v_gene	j_gene	CDR3aa	CDR3nt
many	.	TRBV20-1	TRBJ2-1	CSASRSSYNEQFF	TGCAGTGCTAGCAGGAGCTCCTACAATGAGCAGTTCTTC
few	TRBD1	TRBV6-5	TRBJ1-3	CASSYSWTGVNSGNTIYF	TGTGCCAGCAGTTACTCTTGGACAGGGGTTAACTCTGGAAACACCATATATTTT
few	.	TRBV7-9	TRBJ1-5	CASSTTNQPQHF	TGTGCCAGCAGCACTACCAATCAGCCCCAGCATTTT
few	.	TRBV10-1	TRBJ2-7	CASSEDPKAYEQYF	TGCGCCAGCAGTGAGGACCCCAAAGCCTACGAGCAGTACTTC
.	.	TRBV11-2	TRBJ2-3	CASTPLGGSRRGTDTQYF	TGTGCCAGCACCCCTCTAGGGGGTTCAAGGAGGGGCACAGATACGCAGTATTTT
.	.	TRBV27	TRBJ2-1	CASKGPWGYNEQFF	TGTGCCAGCAAGGGCCCCTGGGGGTACAATGAGCAGTTCTTC
.	.	TRBV27	TRBJ2-1	CASSWGRGSHYNEQFF	TGTGCCAGCAGTTGGGGGCGGGGGTCCCATTACAATGAGCAGTTCTTC
many	.	TRBV7-9	TRBJ1-2	CASSPLATSYGYTF	TGTGCCAGCAGCCCCCTGGCCACAAGCTATGGCTACACCTTC
.	TRBD2	TRBV4-1	TRBJ2-2	CASSHLLAGGPGTGELFF	TGCGCCAGCAGCCACCTATTAGCGGGAGGGCCCGGCACCGGGGAGCTGTTTTTT
many	TRBD1	TRBV27	TRBJ1-4	CASSSFGTVNEKLFF	TGTGCCAGCAGTTCCTTTGGGACAGTCAATGAAAAACTGTTTTTT
few	TRBD2	TRBV12-3/TRBV12-4	TRBJ2-7	CASSSTSGRRNEQYF	TGTGCCAGCAGTTCGACTAGCGGGAGAAGAAACGAGCAGTACTTC
few	.	TRBV10-3	TRBJ2-7	CAISEGRSYEQYF	TGTGCCATCAGTGAGGGCAGGTCCTACGAGCAGTACTTC
few	TRBD2	TRBV2	TRBJ2-1	CASGQLAGRSYNEQFF	TGTGCCAGCGGGCAGCTAGCGGGACGCTCCTACAATGAGCAGTTCTTC
many	TRBD2	TRBV11-2	TRBJ2-1	CASSFLLADHNEQFF	TGTGCCAGCAGCTTCCTTCTAGCGGATCACAATGAGCAGTTCTTC
many	TRBD2	TRBV11-3	TRBJ2-2	CASSLSPGGGTGELFF	TGTGCCAGCAGCTTATCCCCCGGGGGAGGGACCGGGGAGCTGTTTTTT
few	.	TRBV19	TRBJ2-1	CASSIGGSYEQFF	TGTGCCAGTAGTATAGGAGGGAGTTATGAGCAGTTCTTC
.	TRBD2	TRBV4-1	TRBJ2-4	CASSQGGRKNIQYF	TGCGCCAGCAGCCAAGGCGGGAGGAAAAACATTCAGTACTTC
many	.	TRBV5-4	TRBJ1-1	CASTSGRNTEAFF	TGTGCCAGCACTTCCGGGAGGAACACTGAAGCTTTCTTT
many	TRBD1	TRBV6-1	TRBJ2-5	CASRQGTHSLETQYF	TGTGCCAGTCGACAGGGAACTCACAGTTTGGAGACCCAGTACTTC
many	.	TRBV10-3	TRBJ2-5	CAISESARVPKTQYF	TGTGCCATCAGTGAGTCGGCTAGGGTCCCAAAGACCCAGTACTTC
.	.	TRBV7-8	TRBJ2-2	CASSPELTSPITGELFF	TGTGCCAGCAGCCCGGAATTAACTAGCCCTATCACCGGGGAGCTGTTTTTT
once	TRBD2	TRBV5-1	TRBJ2-2	CASSSGLAELAGELFF	TGCGCCAGCAGCTCGGGACTAGCGGAGCTCGCCGGGGAGCTGTTTTTT
few	.	TRBV2	TRBJ2-7	CASTPYEQYF	TGTGCCAGCACGCCCTACGAGCAGTACTTC
many	.	TRBV29-1	TRBJ2-5	CSVDRGGKTQYF	TGCAGCGTTGATAGAGGGGGAAAGACCCAGTACTTC
few	.	TRBV19	TRBJ2-1	CASSKSGGRRYNEQFF	TGTGCCAGTAGTAAATCCGGGGGCCGAAGATACAATGAGCAGTTCTTC
.	TRBD2	TRBV11-2	TRBJ2-7	CASSPRWGRADEQYF	TGTGCCAGCAGTCCACGATGGGGGAGGGCCGATGAGCAGTACTTC
few	.	TRBV9	TRBJ2-3	CASSVVGTSGDTQYF	TGTGCCAGCAGCGTTGTTGGGACTTCTGGGGATACGCAGTATTTT
many	TRBD2	TRBV20-1	TRBJ2-1	CSARDRGTSGYNEQFF	TGCAGTGCTAGAGATCGAGGGACTAGCGGGTACAATGAGCAGTTCTTC
many	.	TRBV27	TRBJ1-5	CASRAGGTFLRRQHF	TGTGCCAGCCGAGCCGGCGGGACGTTTCTAAGGCGCCAGCATTTT
many	.	TRBV6-9	TRBJ2-1	CASSYWTDTYNEQFF	TGTGCCAGCAGTTATTGGACGGACACCTACAATGAGCAGTTCTTC
many	.	TRBV2	TRBJ1-1	CASSEARTDLLEAFF	TGTGCCAGCAGTGAAGCTCGGACAGACCTCCTTGAAGCTTTCTTT
.	.	TRBV5-4	TRBJ2-3	CASSFWGTDTQYF	TGTGCCAGCAGCTTTTGGGGGACAGATACGCAGTATTTT